This TCR beta chain was recorded in a study of Tregs in tolerant kidney transplant recipients. Assay: immunoSEQ multiplex PCR; the TCRdb copy retains only in-frame clones and omits some. Among 65,000 to 85,000 clones listed, more than 85% were seen once. Recipients received nonmyeloablative bone marrow transplants from related graft donors, with transient mixed chimerism. CD4+CD25+CD127- Tregs, CD4+CD25- non-Tregs, CD4 and CD8 cells were sorted. The CDR3 contains 14 residues. Germline CDR1 SGHRS, CDR2 YFSETQ. V lost 1 base, J lost 2 bases, and 10 bases lay in between. General study findings and limits: Few patients were studied, so findings need validation in larger groups. The most relevant donor-specific Treg TCRbeta repertoire apparently came from expansion with activated donor B cells. Nucleotide sequences could not be compared across some patients' samples due to primer changes.

The count of this clone is one. Its specificity is not known. The sample here was CD4+ T cells from blood (PBMCs), taken 24 months after the transplant. The receptor was isolated from a human patient who received a combined kidney and bone marrow transplant. The graft donor may have contributed some T cells. The chain is built from TRBV5-1 and TRBJ2-7; maybe TRBD1 (6 bases). This CDR3 reads CASSLSRGAYEQYF. The CDR3 DNA reads TGCGCCAGCAGCTTGAGCAGGGGAGCCTACGAGCAGTACTTC.